What follows are 15 T cell receptor beta chains derived from one specimen sequenced in a study of blood T cells in healthy people across ages. With a J-beta primer mix and a sample-barcoded 5' primer, a second PCR ran roughly 6 to 11 cycles. TCRdb redid the calling of the 5' RACE reads with MiXCR, one entry per CDR3 protein. The repertoire has 700,000 to 1,000,000 distinct CDR3 sequences, more than 40% of them found once; the top ten carry roughly a fifth. Sequenced: blood. Every receptor here comes from a man aged 55 to 70 in good health.

CDR3 bases: TGTGCCAGCAGTTCCGGGGCCAGGTGGGAGACCCAGTACTTC. It specifies CASSSGARWETQYF. The J gene is TRBJ2-5, the V gene TRBV27; TRBD1 or TRBD2 may be the D gene (5 bases each). The CDR3 totals 14 residues. Trimming took off 4 bases at V and 5 bases at J, with 14 bases between the two ends. CDR1 and CDR2 (germline): MNHEY, SMNVEV (reference sequence).

The rearrangement links TRBV7-2 to TRBJ2-4; possible D gene TRBD2, 5 bases. V was pared by 5 bases and J by 7 bases, with 15 bases between. Germline-derived CDR1 and CDR2 are SGHTA and FQGNSA. The CDR3 has 14 residues. The CDR3 is CASSLEYRGNIQYF. CDR3 DNA: TGTGCCAGCAGCCTAGAGTATAGAGGGAACATTCAGTACTTC.

The V gene is TRBV4-3, the J gene TRBJ2-7, with unresolved D. The CDR3 has 15 residues. The V end was cut by 1 base, the J end by 2 bases, with 12 bases between. The V gene's germline CDR1 is LGHNA and CDR2 YSLEER. Here the CDR3 DNA reads TGCGCCAGCAGCCAAGGGGGTGACTCCACCTACGAGCAGTACTTC. It specifies CASSQGGDSTYEQYF.

This chain joins TRBV2 and TRBJ1-4, with TRBD1 as a possible D gene (6 bases). Germline V gives CDR1 SNHLY, CDR2 FYNNEI. The CDR3 totals 14 residues. Deletions cut 6 bases from V and 3 bases from J, with 11 bases between. The DNA of the CDR3 is TGTGCCAGCAGGACAGGACCATCTAATGAAAAACTGTTTTTT. Translated, it gives CASRTGPSNEKLFF.

This clonotype was seen a handful of times. This chain joins TRBV4-3 and TRBJ2-3; D perhaps matches TRBD1 (6 bases). Germline assignment: CDR1 LGHNA and CDR2 YSLEER. The CDR3 is 15 residues long. Trimming removed 2 bases from V and 3 bases from J, with 12 bases in between. In nucleotides, the CDR3 is TGCGCCAGCAGCCAACAGGGGATTACGACAGATACGCAGTATTTT. This codes for CASSQQGITTDTQYF.

This clonotype has a handful of counts. The chain couples TRBV27 to TRBJ2-7; no firm D call. The CDR3 has 13 amino acids. V was clipped by 8 bases and J by 3 bases, with 14 bases between them. Germline V gene sequence: CDR1 MNHEY, CDR2 SMNVEV (reference sequence). The DNA for the CDR3 is TGTGCCAGCTCCATAAGGGATCACTACGAGCAGTACTTC. Translated: CASSIRDHYEQYF.

This clonotype was counted a few times. The genes are TRBV15 and TRBJ2-7, with D possibly matching TRBD1 (6 bases). The CDR3 runs 15 residues. Per germline, CDR1 LNHNV and CDR2 YYDKDF (reference sequence). The V and J ends lost 5 bases and 6 bases respectively, with 20 bases between them. The CDR3 nucleotides are TGTGCCACCAGCGGTAGACAGGAACGTGGGAGCGAGCAGTACTTC. This codes for CATSGRQERGSEQYF. Full variable domain (remainder filled in from reference TRBV15 and TRBJ2-7): DAMVIQNPRYQVTQFGKPVTLSCSQTLNHNVMYWYQQKSSQAPKLLFHYYDKDFNNEADTPDNFQSRRPNTSFCFLDIRSPGLGDTAMYLCATSGRQERGSEQYFGPGTRLTVT.

The sample holds a few counts of this clonotype. The rearrangement uses TRBV7-2 and TRBJ2-7; 13 positions match TRBD2. V shed 5 bases, J shed 2 bases, and the junction held 15 bases outside the gene matches. This CDR3 has 19 residues. CDR1 is SGHTA, CDR2 FQGNSA, per germline. CDR3 bases: TGTGCCAGCAGCCTCGACAGGGTGGGGACTAGCGGGGCAACCTACGAGCAGTACTTC. As protein: CASSLDRVGTSGATYEQYF.

In its sample, this clonotype was seen many times. The rearrangement links TRBV29-1 to TRBJ2-1, with D uncertain. CDR3 length equals 10 residues. V was clipped by 7 bases and J by 9 bases, with 10 bases between them. Germline lookup yields CDR1 SQVTM and CDR2 ANQGSEA. The CDR3 is CSGLDVEQFF. CDR3 nucleotides: TGCAGCGGTTTGGATGTTGAGCAGTTCTTC.

The chain couples TRBV5-6 to TRBJ2-7, with 9 nucleotides matching TRBD1. V dropped 7 bases and J dropped 4; count of bases not matched to a gene: 12. CDR1 is SGHDT, CDR2 YYEEEE, per germline. The CDR3 is 15 residues long. DNA for the CDR3: TGTGCCAGCGAGGCCCGGGACAGGGCGCTTTACGAGCAGTACTTC. Its protein product is CASEARDRALYEQYF.

The chain combines TRBV2 with TRBJ1-5, with D tentatively TRBD1 (5 bases). V was trimmed by 7 bases and J by 9 bases, leaving 22 bases between them. The CDR3 is made up of 15 amino acids. In germline, CDR1 is SNHLY, CDR2 FYNNEI. CDR3 in DNA: TGTGCCAGCAACCCCCGGGGGGTGAACGGGTCGCCCCAGCATTTT. Its protein product is CASNPRGVNGSPQHF.

This clonotype was seen many times. The chain links TRBV28 to TRBJ2-1; D not certain. V lost 7 bases and J 9 bases, leaving 10 bases between the germline ends. This CDR3 contains 11 residues. Germline-derived CDR1 and CDR2 are MDHEN and SYDVKM. In nucleotides, the CDR3 is TGTGCCAGCAACCATCTTGGTGAGCAGTTCTTC. It specifies CASNHLGEQFF.

The chain joins TRBV24-1 to TRBJ2-7; D is undetermined. V lost 1 base, J lost 2 bases, and 8 bases lay in between. Germline V lookup: CDR1 KGHDR, CDR2 SFDVKD. The CDR3 sequence is 14 residues long. The CDR3 is CATSDFSEPYEQYF. In DNA, the CDR3 is TGTGCCACCAGTGATTTTTCCGAGCCCTACGAGCAGTACTTC.

There are a few counts of this clonotype. The gene calls are TRBV29-1 and TRBJ1-2, with a possible D match to TRBD1 (5 bases). Trimming removed 3 bases at V and 2 bases at J, with 16 bases between. Germline CDR1 and CDR2: SQVTM and ANQGSEA. The CDR3 consists of 15 residues. The CDR3 sequence: CSVERAGLGNYGYTF. CDR3 DNA sequence: TGCAGCGTTGAGCGCGCGGGACTAGGAAACTATGGCTACACCTTC.

This chain joins TRBV18 and TRBJ2-7, with 13 bases fitting TRBD2. This CDR3 region has 16 residues. Looked up from germline, CDR1 is KGHSH and CDR2 is LQKENI. Losses at the gene ends were 3 bases for V and 2 bases for J; bases not matched to a gene: 4. The CDR3 protein is CASSPGTSGTTYEQYF. The CDR3 DNA sequence: TGTGCCAGCTCACCCGGGACTAGCGGGACCACCTACGAGCAGTACTTC.